This T cell receptor beta chain was recovered during a study of T cells in women clearing cervical HPV infection. Study information: Controls' single incident HPV16 infection cleared within 12 months without precancer. Case blood was drawn a median roughly 150 days after lesion detection. Study-wide findings and caveats: Timing of associations relative to infection is unclear; T-cell subsets were not isolated.

Using immunoSEQ multiplex PCR, the repertoire was profiled, and TCRdb retains in-frame clones only, with some absent. The table for this sample gives tens of thousands of clones. A remark on this clone: What it binds is not known.

The receptor was derived from a woman between 18 and 70 years old with a cervical HPV16 infection that either progressed to CIN3+ or cleared (not recorded which). Material: blood buffy coat.

The CDR3 region is CASSFFGDYGQYF. The sequenced CDR3 bases are TGTGCCAGCAGCTTTTTCGGTGACTATGGT. The chain combines TRBV7-9 with TRBJ2-4; the D gene is possibly TRBD2 (5 bases). The read finishes 3 residues shy of the CDR3 end, and the germline J gene is used to complete it. The V gene's germline CDR1 is SEHNR and CDR2 FQNEAQ (reference sequence). The length of the CDR3 is 13 residues. Together with reference TRBV7-9 and TRBJ2-4, the CDR3 gives the full variable domain: DTGVSQNPRHKITKRGQNVTFRCDPISEHNRLYWYRQTLGQGPEFLTYFQNEAQLEKSRLLSDRFSAERPKGSFSTLEIQRTEQGDSAMYLCASSFFGDYGQYFGAGTRLSVL.